Listed below are T cell receptor beta chains from one sample, sequenced in a study of T cells in localized non-small cell lung cancer. Sequencing used immunoSEQ multiplex PCR; TCRdb keeps in-frame clones, though not all of them. This sample carries about 48,000 clones, around 77% of them seen once, and the ten largest clones take less than 20%. This material consisted of peripheral blood, taken before any cancer treatment. These receptors were obtained from a man between 40 and 69 years old with stage I squamous cell lung carcinoma. The CDR3 runs from the conserved cysteine through the conserved F or W. A D gene is named only where the DNA matches it firmly. Some rows mark clone size as missing; the rest say once, few, many or name a class of expanded clone.

v_call,j_call,d_call,clone_size,cdr3_nt,cdr3_aa
TRBV5-4,TRBJ2-3,TRBD2,.,TGTGCCAGCAGCCGAGCGGGGGGAAGGGGTCAGGGCCAGTATTTT,CASSRAGGRGQGQYF
TRBV18,TRBJ2-7,.,.,TGTGCCAGCTCACCACTTCCAGACTACGAGCAGTACTTC,CASSPLPDYEQYF
TRBV28,TRBJ2-7,.,.,TGTGCCAGCAGTTTAGGGGGGGCGTCGTACGAGCAGTACTTC,CASSLGGASYEQYF
TRBV23-1,TRBJ2-2,TRBD2,.,TGCGCCCTAGCGGGGGGGGAGCTGTTTTTT,CALAGGELFF
TRBV28,TRBJ2-6,.,few,TGTGCCAGCAGTTTATACGGCCTCCGCTCTGGGGCCAACGTCCTGACTTTC,CASSLYGLRSGANVLTF
TRBV14,TRBJ1-1,.,once,TGTGCCAGCAGCTGGATGACGGCCAACACTGAAGCTTTCTTT,CASSWMTANTEAFF
TRBV10-3,TRBJ2-6,.,.,TGTGCCATCAGTGAGCGTCAGCTCTCTGGGGCCAACGTCCTGACTTTC,CAISERQLSGANVLTF
TRBV7-9,TRBJ1-4,.,.,TGTGCCAGCAGCTTAGCGCAGGGTGGTCGACTGTTTTTT,CASSLAQGGRLFF
TRBV11-2,TRBJ2-2,TRBD2,.,TGTGCCAGCAGCTTAGGGGGACTAGAGGTGGAGCTGTTTTTT,CASSLGGLEVELFF
TRBV4-2,TRBJ1-1,.,many,TGTGCCAGCAGCCAAGGTTACACTGAAGCTTTCTTT,CASSQGYTEAFF
TRBV4-3,TRBJ1-1,.,.,TGCGCCAGCAGCCAAGTCACCCCGCCTTTGTTGGGGCGTGTTTTCTTT,CASSQVTPPLLGRVFF
TRBV27,TRBJ2-3,.,.,TGTGCCAGCAGTAACAAATGGAGCACAGATACGCAGTATTTT,CASSNKWSTDTQYF
TRBV6-4,TRBJ2-2,.,.,TGTGCCAGCAGTGACTTGGGGGCCGGGGAGCTGTTTTTT,CASSDLGAGELFF
TRBV5-1,TRBJ2-7,TRBD2,.,TGCGCCAGCAGCTTGCTTCCAGCGGGATACGAGCAGTACTTC,CASSLLPAGYEQYF
TRBV2,TRBJ2-1,TRBD1,.,TGTGCCAGCAGCTATGGAACAGGGGGCTCCAATGAGCAGTTCTTC,CASSYGTGGSNEQFF
TRBV6-1,TRBJ1-5,TRBD1,.,TGTGCCAGCTCATCGGGAGGGGGCGCGGGTCAGCCCCAGCATTTT,CASSSGGGAGQPQHF
TRBV9,TRBJ2-7,TRBD2,.,TGTGCCAGCAGCCCTCATGGGACTAGGGGCTCCTACGAGCAGTACTTC,CASSPHGTRGSYEQYF
TRBV29-1,TRBJ2-3,TRBD1,once,TGCAGCGGACGAACAGGGGGCACAGATACGCAGTATTTT,CSGRTGGTDTQYF
TRBV25-1,TRBJ2-1,.,.,TGTGCCAGCAGTCTAGGGGGGGCGCGAGGATTCTTC,CASSLGGARGFF
TRBV7-2,TRBJ1-2,.,.,TGTGCCAGCAGCTTAACTGGCTACACCTTC,CASSLTGYTF
TRBV10-3,TRBJ1-2,TRBD1,.,TGTGCCATCACCCGCTTAGAGGACAGGGCAATGGGCTACACCTTC,CAITRLEDRAMGYTF
TRBV9,TRBJ2-3,.,.,TGTGCCAGCAGCGTATATGCAGGGGGCACAGATACGCAGTATTTT,CASSVYAGGTDTQYF
TRBV11-3,TRBJ2-1,TRBD2,.,TGTGCCAGCAGAGATGGACTAGCCCCCTCCCAAGGGCAGTTCTTC,CASRDGLAPSQGQFF
TRBV4-3,TRBJ1-3,.,few,TGCGCCAGCAGCCATGACCCGGGACAACAAGGAAACACCATATATTTT,CASSHDPGQQGNTIYF
TRBV6-1,TRBJ1-5,TRBD1,once,TGTGCCAGCAACTCCGGGACAGGGTCGCATCAGCCCCAGCATTTT,CASNSGTGSHQPQHF
TRBV2,TRBJ1-6,TRBD1,many,TGTGCCAGCAGTGAAGCGACAGGGTTGATCGGCTCACCCCTCCACTTT,CASSEATGLIGSPLHF
TRBV14,TRBJ2-1,.,.,TGTGCCAGCAGCCAATGGTTAAAGGAGAACAATGAGCAGTTCTTC,CASSQWLKENNEQFF